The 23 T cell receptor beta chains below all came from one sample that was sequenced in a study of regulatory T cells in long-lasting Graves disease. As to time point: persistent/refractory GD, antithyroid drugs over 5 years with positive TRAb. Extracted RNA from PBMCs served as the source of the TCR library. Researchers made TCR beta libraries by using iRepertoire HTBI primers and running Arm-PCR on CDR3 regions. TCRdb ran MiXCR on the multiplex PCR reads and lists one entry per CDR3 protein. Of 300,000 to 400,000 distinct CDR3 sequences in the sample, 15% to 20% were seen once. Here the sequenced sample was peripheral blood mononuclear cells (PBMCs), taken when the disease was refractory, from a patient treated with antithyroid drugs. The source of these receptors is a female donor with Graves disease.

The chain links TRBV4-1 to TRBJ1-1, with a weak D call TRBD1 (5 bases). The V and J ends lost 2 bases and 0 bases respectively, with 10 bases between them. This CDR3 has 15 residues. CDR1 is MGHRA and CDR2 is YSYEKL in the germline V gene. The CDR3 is CASSQFRDLNTEAFF. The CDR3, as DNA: TGCGCCAGCAGCCAATTCCGGGACCTGAACACTGAAGCTTTCTTT.

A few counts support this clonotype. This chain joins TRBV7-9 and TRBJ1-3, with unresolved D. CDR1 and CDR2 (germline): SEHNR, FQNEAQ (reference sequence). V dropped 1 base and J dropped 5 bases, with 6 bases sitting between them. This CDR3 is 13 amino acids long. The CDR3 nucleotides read TGTGCCAGCAGCTTAGGGCGCAGAAACACCATATATTTT. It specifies CASSLGRRNTIYF.

CDR3 sequence reads: CASSQVGGGNIQYF. In nucleotides, the CDR3 is TGTGCCAGCAGCCAAGTAGGGGGAGGAAACATTCAGTACTTC. The chain recombines TRBV14 with TRBJ2-4, with D perhaps assigned TRBD1 or TRBD2 (6 bases each). V was trimmed by 1 base and J by 6 bases, leaving 10 bases between them. There are 14 residues in the CDR3. The germline gives CDR1 SGHDN, CDR2 FVKESK.

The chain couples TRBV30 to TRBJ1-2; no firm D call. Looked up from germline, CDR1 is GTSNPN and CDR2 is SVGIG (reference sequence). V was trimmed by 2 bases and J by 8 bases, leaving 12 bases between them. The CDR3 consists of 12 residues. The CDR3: CAWSPAMLGYTF. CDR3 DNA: TGTGCCTGGAGTCCGGCCATGTTGGGCTACACCTTC.

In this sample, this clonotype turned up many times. DNA of the CDR3: TGCAGCGTTTCCGTGGGGGGGGATCAGCCCCAGCATTTT. Translating it yields CSVSVGGDQPQHF. This chain joins TRBV29-1 and TRBJ1-5, with a tentative D call TRBD1 (5 bases). V lost 5 bases and J lost 5, with 13 bases in between. Germline V gives CDR1 SQVTM, CDR2 ANQGSEA. This CDR3 region has 13 residues.

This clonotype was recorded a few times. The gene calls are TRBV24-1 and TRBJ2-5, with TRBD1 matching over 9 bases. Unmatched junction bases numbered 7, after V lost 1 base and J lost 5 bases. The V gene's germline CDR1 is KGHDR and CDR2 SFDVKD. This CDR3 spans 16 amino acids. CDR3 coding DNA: TGTGCCACCAGTGATTTTACTCTGACAGGGGGTGAGACCCAGTACTTC. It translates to CATSDFTLTGGETQYF.

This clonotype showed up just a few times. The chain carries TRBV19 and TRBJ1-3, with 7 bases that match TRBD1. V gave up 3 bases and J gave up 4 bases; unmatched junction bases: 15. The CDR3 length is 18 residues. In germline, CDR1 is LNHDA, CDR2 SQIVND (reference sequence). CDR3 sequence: CASSMRGPTGLKGNTIYF. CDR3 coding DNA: TGTGCCAGTAGTATGAGGGGTCCGACAGGGTTAAAAGGAAACACCATATATTTT.

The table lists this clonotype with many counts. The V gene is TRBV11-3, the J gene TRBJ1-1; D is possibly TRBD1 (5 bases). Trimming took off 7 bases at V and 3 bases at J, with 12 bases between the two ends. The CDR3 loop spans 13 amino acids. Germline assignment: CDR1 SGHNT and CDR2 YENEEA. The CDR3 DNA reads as TGTGCCAGCACCCCTCAGGGACACACTGAAGCTTTCTTT. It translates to CASTPQGHTEAFF.

The CDR3 region has the DNA TGTGCCAGCAGCCAAGTAGGCCTGGACTTAGAGCAGTTCTTC. Protein product: CASSQVGLDLEQFF. The chain joins TRBV4-2 to TRBJ2-1; the D gene is possibly TRBD2 (5 bases). Germline CDR1 and CDR2: LGHNA and YNFKEQ. Trimming pared 1 base from V and 10 bases from J, leaving 14 bases between. The CDR3 runs to 14 residues.

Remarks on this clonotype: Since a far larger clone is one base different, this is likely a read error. The CDR3 sequence: CASSRQGTNTEALF. In DNA, the CDR3 is TGTGCCAGCTCCCGACAGGGGACGAACACTGAAGCTCTCTTT. This chain connects TRBV6-4 to TRBJ1-1, with 8 bases that match TRBD1. This CDR3 is built from 14 residues. CDR1 MRHNA and CDR2 SNTAGT come from the germline V gene.

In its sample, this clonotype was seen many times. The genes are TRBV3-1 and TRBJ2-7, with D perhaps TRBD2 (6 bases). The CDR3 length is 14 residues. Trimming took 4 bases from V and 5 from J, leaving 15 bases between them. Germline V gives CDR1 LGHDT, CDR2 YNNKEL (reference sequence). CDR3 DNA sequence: TGTGCCAGCAGCCTCGGGACTCGCCCGGACGAGCAGTACTTC. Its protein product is CASSLGTRPDEQYF.

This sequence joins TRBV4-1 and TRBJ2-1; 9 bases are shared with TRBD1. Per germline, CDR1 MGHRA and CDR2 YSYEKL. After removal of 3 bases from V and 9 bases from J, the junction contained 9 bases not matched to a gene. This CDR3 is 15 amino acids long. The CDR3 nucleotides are TGCGCCAGCAGCCAGGGACAGGGATTTTTCAGTGAGCAGTTCTTC. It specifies CASSQGQGFFSEQFF.

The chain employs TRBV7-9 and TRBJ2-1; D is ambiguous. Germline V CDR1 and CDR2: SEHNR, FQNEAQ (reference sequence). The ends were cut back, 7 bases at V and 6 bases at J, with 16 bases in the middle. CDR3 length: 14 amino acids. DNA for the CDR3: TGTGCCAGCACCGCCGGACCCGGGTTCAATGAGCAGTTCTTC. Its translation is CASTAGPGFNEQFF.

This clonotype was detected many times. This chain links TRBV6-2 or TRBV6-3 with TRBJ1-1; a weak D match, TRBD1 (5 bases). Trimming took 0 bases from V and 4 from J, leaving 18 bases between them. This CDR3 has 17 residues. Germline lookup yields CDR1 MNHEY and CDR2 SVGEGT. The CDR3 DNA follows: TGTGCCAGCAGTTACTCGATCCCGCTGAGGGGTTTCACTGAAGCTTTCTTT. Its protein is CASSYSIPLRGFTEAFF.

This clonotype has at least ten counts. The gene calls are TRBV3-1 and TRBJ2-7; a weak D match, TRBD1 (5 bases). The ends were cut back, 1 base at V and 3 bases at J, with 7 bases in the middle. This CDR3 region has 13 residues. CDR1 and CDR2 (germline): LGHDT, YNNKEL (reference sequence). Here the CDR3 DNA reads TGTGCCAGCAGCCAAGGGGGCAACTACGAGCAGTACTTC. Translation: CASSQGGNYEQYF.

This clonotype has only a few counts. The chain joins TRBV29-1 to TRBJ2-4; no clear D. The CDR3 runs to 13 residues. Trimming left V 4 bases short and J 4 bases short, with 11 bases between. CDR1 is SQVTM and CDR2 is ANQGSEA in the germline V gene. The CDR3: CSVGILGKNIQYF. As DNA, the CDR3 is TGCAGCGTTGGTATTTTAGGGAAAAACATTCAGTACTTC.

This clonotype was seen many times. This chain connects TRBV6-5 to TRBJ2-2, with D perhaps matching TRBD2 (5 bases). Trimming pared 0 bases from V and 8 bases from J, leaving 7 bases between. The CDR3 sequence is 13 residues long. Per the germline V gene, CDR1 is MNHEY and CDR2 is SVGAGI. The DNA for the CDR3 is TGTGCCAGCAGTTACTCTGGAGGTGGGGAGCTGTTTTTT. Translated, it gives CASSYSGGGELFF.

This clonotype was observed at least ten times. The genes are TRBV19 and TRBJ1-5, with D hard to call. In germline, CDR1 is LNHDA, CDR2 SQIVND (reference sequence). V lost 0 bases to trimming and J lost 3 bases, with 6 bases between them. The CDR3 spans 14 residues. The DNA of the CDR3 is TGTGCCAGTAGTATAGACGGTCACAATCAGCCCCAGCATTTT. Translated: CASSIDGHNQPQHF.

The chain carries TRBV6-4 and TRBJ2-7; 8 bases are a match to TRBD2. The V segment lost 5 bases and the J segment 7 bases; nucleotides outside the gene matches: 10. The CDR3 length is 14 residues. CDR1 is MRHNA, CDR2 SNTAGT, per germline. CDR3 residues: CASSTNSGMREQYF. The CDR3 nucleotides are TGTGCCAGCAGTACCAATAGCGGGATGAGGGAGCAGTACTTC.

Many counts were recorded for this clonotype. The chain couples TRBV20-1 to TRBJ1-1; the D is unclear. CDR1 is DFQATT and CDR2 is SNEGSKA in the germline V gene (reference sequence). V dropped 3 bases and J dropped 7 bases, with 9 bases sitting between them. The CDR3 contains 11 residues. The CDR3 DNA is TGCAGTGCTAGGGGTGTTGGTGAAGCTTTCTTT. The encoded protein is CSARGVGEAFF.

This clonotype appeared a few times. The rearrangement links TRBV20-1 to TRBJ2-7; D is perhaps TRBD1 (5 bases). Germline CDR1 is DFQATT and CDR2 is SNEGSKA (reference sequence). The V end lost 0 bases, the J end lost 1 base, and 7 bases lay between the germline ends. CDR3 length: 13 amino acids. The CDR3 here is CSARDDRSYEQYF. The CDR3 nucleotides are TGCAGTGCTAGAGATGACAGATCCTACGAGCAGTACTTC.

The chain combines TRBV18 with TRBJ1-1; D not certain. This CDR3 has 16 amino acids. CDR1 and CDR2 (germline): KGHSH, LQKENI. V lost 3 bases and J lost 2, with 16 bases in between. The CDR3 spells CASSPREAETNTEAFF. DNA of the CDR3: TGTGCCAGCTCACCGAGAGAGGCAGAGACCAACACTGAAGCTTTCTTT.

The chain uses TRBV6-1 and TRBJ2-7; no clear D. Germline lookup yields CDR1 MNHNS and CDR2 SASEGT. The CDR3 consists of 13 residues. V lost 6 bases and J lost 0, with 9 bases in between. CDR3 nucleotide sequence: TGTGCCAGCAGGTATAGGGACTCCTACGAGCAGTACTTC. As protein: CASRYRDSYEQYF.